Presented here are 5 T cell receptor beta chains from one specimen sequenced in a study of early T cells in non-severe SARS-CoV-2 infection. TCRdb independently ran MiXCR on the 5' RACE reads; one entry per CDR3 protein. The sample comprises approximately 70,000 distinct CDR3 sequences, about 12% of which are singletons, and more than 5.5% rests with the top ten. The sequenced sample consisted of whole blood. The receptor set was obtained from an adult who was a healthcare worker with PCR-confirmed SARS-CoV-2 infection or an uninfected control (not recorded which).

The sample holds many counts of this clonotype. This rearrangement joins TRBV4-3 to TRBJ2-1, with D hard to call. The CDR3 totals 16 residues. Trimming pared 0 bases from V and 1 base from J, leaving 10 bases between. The V gene's germline CDR1 is LGHNA and CDR2 YSLEER. CDR3 sequence: CASSQDFGDSYNEQFF. The CDR3 DNA reads as TGCGCCAGCAGCCAAGATTTTGGAGATTCCTACAATGAGCAGTTCTTC.

The gene calls are TRBV18 and TRBJ2-1, with D unclear. The CDR3 runs 17 residues. The germline V and J ends were trimmed by 5 bases and 8 bases, with 25 bases remaining between them. Germline-derived CDR1 and CDR2 are KGHSH and LQKENI. CDR3 DNA: TGTGCCAGCTCATCCAGACTCGATCCAGGATCAGAGGATGAGCAGTTCTTC. Its translation: CASSSRLDPGSEDEQFF.

This clonotype appeared a few times. The chain uses TRBV11-2 and TRBJ2-1; TRBD1 or TRBD2 may be the D gene (6 bases each). The V end was cut by 3 bases, the J end by 9 bases, with 18 bases between. The length of the CDR3 is 15 residues. Germline values: CDR1 SGHAT, CDR2 FQNNGV. Here the CDR3 DNA reads TGTGCCAGCAGCTTCCACGGCAACGGAGGGGGTGAGCAGTTCTTC. Translation: CASSFHGNGGGEQFF.

J is TRBJ1-1 and V is TRBV11-2; D unresolved. V was pared by 3 bases and J by 0 bases, with 8 bases between. The germline V gene encodes CDR1 SGHAT and CDR2 FQNNGV. The CDR3 extends over 14 amino acids. CDR3 loop: CASSFGMLNTEAFF. The CDR3 DNA follows: TGTGCCAGCAGCTTCGGAATGCTGAACACTGAAGCTTTCTTT.

The chain joins TRBV21-1 to TRBJ2-4; the D call TRBD1 from the table was never checked on the DNA. TRBV21-1 is listed as a pseudogene. This CDR3 is 14 amino acids long. DNA for the CDR3: TGTGCCAGCACCTCCCAGGGGGCCAAAAACATTCAGTACTTC. It is translated as CASTSQGAKNIQYF.